This T cell receptor beta chain derives from a study of T cell repertoires in cytomegalovirus infection. In the study overall: Carrying CMV and the relevant HLA type showed in public TCR beta signatures. Findings and limits, study-wide: Ex vivo, HLA-C-restricted CMV-specific TCR beta clonotypes prevailed over the rest of the response.

Of note for this clonotype: Its antigen is still unknown.

This CDR3 has 12 residues. The V gene end was trimmed by 7 bases and the J gene end by 7 bases; junction bases not matched to a gene: 3. The germline gives CDR1 MNHEY, CDR2 SVGAGI. Each CDR3 protein gets one entry after TCRdb re-called the reads with MiXCR. The sample contains around 240,000 distinct CDR3 sequences, about 23% of which appear only once. The material sequenced was CD8+ T cells from PBMCs. This clonotype was sampled from a human donor in good health (CMV status not recorded). Some clones in this sample may be carry-over from other donors' samples. The chain recombines TRBV6-5 with TRBJ2-1; 8 positions agree with TRBD2. The CDR3 is CASNPGGNEQFF. The CDR3 DNA sequence: TGTGCCAGCAACCCGGGGGGGAATGAGCAGTTCTTC.